The 30 T cell receptor beta chains below come from one sample, sequenced in a study of cytomegalovirus exposure and HLA in healthy donors. A multiplex PCR was run with 60 Vbeta primers and 13 Jbeta primers. Produced via immunoSEQ multiplex PCR; TCRdb's table is partial and in-frame only. In the table there are 140,000 to 150,000 clones, around 66% of which are singletons. Sequencing was done on a sample of PBMCs. The receptors here all came from a woman aged 55-70 years in good health and CMV-seronegative.

This chain links TRBV19 with TRBJ2-1; 10 bases map to TRBD2. There are 15 residues in the CDR3. With V trimmed by 6 bases and J by 3 bases, 5 bases remained unmatched. CDR1 is LNHDA and CDR2 is SQIVND in the germline V gene (reference sequence). The CDR3, as DNA: TGTGCCAGTAGCCTTCTAGCGGGAGACTACAATGAGCAGTTCTTC. Translated: CASSLLAGDYNEQFF.

In its sample, this clone was seen a few times. The chain carries TRBV6-1 and TRBJ1-2; D gene ambiguous. Trimming shortened V by 7 bases and J by 1 base, and 13 bases separated the two germline ends. In germline, CDR1 is MNHNS, CDR2 SASEGT. CDR3 length equals 14 residues. The CDR3 sequence: CASTESLNNYGYTF. CDR3 coding DNA: TGTGCCAGCACCGAGTCACTTAATAACTATGGCTACACCTTC.

The CDR3 protein is CASSTWTSEVNEQFF. CDR3 coding DNA: TGTGCCAGCAGTACCTGGACTAGCGAGGTTAATGAGCAGTTCTTC. This chain links TRBV27 with TRBJ2-1; TRBD2 aligns across 9 bases. The V segment lost 5 bases and the J segment 7 bases; nucleotides outside the gene matches: 9. Per the germline V gene, CDR1 is MNHEY and CDR2 is SMNVEV (reference sequence). This CDR3 has 15 residues.

At least ten counts were recorded for this clone. The rearrangement joins TRBV6-6 to TRBJ2-7; TRBD2 is a possible D gene (5 bases). The CDR3 extends over 14 amino acids. Germline V gene sequence: CDR1 MNHNY, CDR2 SVGAGI (reference sequence). V lost 2 bases and J lost 5, with 13 bases in between. The CDR3 bases are TGTGCCAGCAGTTACATCGGGAAGAAGGACGAGCAGTACTTC. This codes for CASSYIGKKDEQYF.

Regarding this clone: Other DNA sequences in the sample encode the same CDR3. The CDR3, as DNA: TGTGCCAGCTCACTGGGACAGAGCAATCAGCCCCAGCATTTT. This encodes CASSLGQSNQPQHF. The V and J genes are TRBV18 and TRBJ1-5; 7 bases fit TRBD1. Germline V gene data show CDR1 as KGHSH and CDR2 as LQKENI. The CDR3 covers 14 residues. After removal of 4 bases from V and 1 base from J, the junction contained 1 base not matched to a gene.

This clone was observed a handful of times. The genes are TRBV11-3 and TRBJ1-1; 9 bases are a match to TRBD1. V was clipped by 3 bases and J by 4 bases; unmatched bases: 3. The CDR3 has 14 amino acids. Germline CDR1 SGHNT, CDR2 YENEEA. CDR3 sequence: CASSLTGGITEAFF. Here the CDR3 DNA reads TGTGCCAGCAGCTTGACAGGGGGTATCACTGAAGCTTTCTTT. Using reference TRBV11-3 and TRBJ1-1 for the parts outside the CDR3, the full variable domain is EAGVVQSPRYKIIEKKQPVAFWCNPISGHNTLYWYLQNLGQGPELLIRYENEEAVDDSQLPKDRFSAERLKGVDSTLKIQPAELGDSAVYLCASSLTGGITEAFFGQGTRLTVV.

V is TRBV4-2 and J is TRBJ2-1; 10 bases are shared with TRBD2. The germline gives CDR1 LGHNA, CDR2 YNFKEQ. The CDR3 has 17 residues. The ends lost 0 bases at V and 4 bases at J; junction bases unmatched: 6. CDR3 sequence: CASSQDRASGGYNEQFF. In nucleotides, the CDR3 is TGTGCCAGCAGCCAAGATCGGGCTAGCGGGGGTTACAATGAGCAGTTCTTC.

The gene calls are TRBV6-7 and TRBJ1-4, with D possibly being TRBD1 (5 bases). TRBV6-7 is an open reading frame whose function is uncertain. This CDR3 contains 15 residues. Trimming pared 5 bases from V and 8 bases from J, leaving 18 bases between. The CDR3 DNA sequence: TGTGCCAGCAGTAAGAGGAGCCAGGGAGGGGAAAAACTGTTTTTT. It codes for CASSKRSQGGEKLFF.

CDR3 protein: CASSLALGSEYF. The CDR3 region has the DNA TGTGCCAGCAGTTTAGCTCTCGGGAGTGAGTACTTC. The chain combines TRBV28 with TRBJ2-7; tentatively, D is TRBD2 (6 bases). The length of the CDR3 is 12 residues. Germline CDR1 is MDHEN and CDR2 is SYDVKM. Trimming took off 2 bases at V and 11 bases at J, with 13 bases between the two ends.

This sequence joins TRBV7-2 and TRBJ2-5, with a possible D match to TRBD2 (6 bases). The CDR3 runs to 13 residues. Germline values: CDR1 SGHTA, CDR2 FQGNSA. V was cut by 7 bases and J by 1 base, with 10 bases left in between. This CDR3 is CASTRGFQETQYF. CDR3 DNA: TGTGCCAGCACCCGGGGGTTCCAAGAGACCCAGTACTTC.

The table lists this clone with a few counts. The V gene is TRBV6-4, the J gene TRBJ2-1, with D possibly TRBD2 on 5 matching bases. Trimming cost V 4 bases and J 3 bases, with 16 bases left between them. Germline V CDR1 and CDR2: MRHNA, SNTAGT. The CDR3 has 16 residues. The DNA of the CDR3 is TGTGCCAGCAGTGCTGGCGGGCTTATTGGCTACAATGAGCAGTTCTTC. It translates to CASSAGGLIGYNEQFF.

This chain connects TRBV11-2 to TRBJ1-3; TRBD1 might be the D (6 bases). This CDR3 has 16 residues. The germline CDR1 and CDR2 sequences are SGHAT and FQNNGV. V gave up 1 base and J gave up 1 base, with 11 bases separating them. CDR3 DNA sequence: TGTGCCAGCAGCTTAGGTCCCACAGGGTCTGGAAACACCATATATTTT. It codes for CASSLGPTGSGNTIYF. The full variable domain, rest sourced from reference TRBV11-2 and TRBJ1-3, is EAGVAQSPRYKIIEKRQSVAFWCNPISGHATLYWYQQILGQGPKLLIQFQNNGVVDDSQLPKDRFSAERLKGVDSTLKIQPAKLEDSAVYLCASSLGPTGSGNTIYFGEGSWLTVV.

The chain employs TRBV19 and TRBJ1-2, with D perhaps matching TRBD1 (6 bases). V shed 5 bases and J shed 9 bases, with 16 bases lying between them. The CDR3 is 13 amino acids. Per the germline V gene, CDR1 is LNHDA and CDR2 is SQIVND (reference sequence). CDR3 sequence reads: CASSPQGTMRYTF. As DNA, the CDR3 is TGTGCCAGTAGTCCACAGGGTACAATGCGCTACACCTTC.

In its sample, this clone was seen once. The chain links TRBV27 to TRBJ1-5; TRBD1 agrees at 8 bases. V was clipped by 6 bases and J by 5 bases; unmatched bases: 12. Germline values: CDR1 MNHEY, CDR2 SMNVEV (reference sequence). The CDR3 is made up of 16 amino acids. CDR3: CASSLRGGTGHQPQHF. In DNA, the CDR3 is TGTGCCAGCAGCCTCCGGGGCGGGACAGGACATCAGCCCCAGCATTTT.

This clone showed up just a few times. V is TRBV7-2 and J is TRBJ1-1; tentative D call: TRBD1 (6 bases). Germline CDR1 reads SGHTA; CDR2 reads FQGNSA. This CDR3 region has 14 residues. V lost 5 bases to trimming and J lost 1 base, with 11 bases between them. Here the CDR3 reads CASSVDSSNTEAFF. For the CDR3, the DNA is TGTGCCAGCAGCGTGGACAGTTCGAACACTGAAGCTTTCTTT.

The chain combines TRBV5-1 with TRBJ2-7, with TRBD2 as a possible D gene (6 bases). Trimming removed 4 bases at V and 3 bases at J, with 17 bases between. Germline CDR1 SGHRS, CDR2 YFSETQ. The CDR3 runs 15 residues. Here the CDR3 reads CASSPSAWGDYEQYF. CDR3 in DNA: TGCGCCAGCAGCCCCTCTGCGTGGGGGGACTACGAGCAGTACTTC.

This clone was seen once. The J gene is TRBJ2-7, the V gene TRBV11-3, with TRBD2 matching over 10 bases. The ends lost 6 bases at V and 0 bases at J; junction bases unmatched: 11. The CDR3 sequence is 17 residues long. The V gene's germline CDR1 is SGHNT and CDR2 YENEEA. DNA of the CDR3: TGTGCCAGCAGGGGGGGTTTGGGACTAGCGAACTCCTACGAGCAGTACTTC. Its translation: CASRGGLGLANSYEQYF. The full variable domain, rest sourced from reference TRBV11-3 and TRBJ2-7, is EAGVVQSPRYKIIEKKQPVAFWCNPISGHNTLYWYLQNLGQGPELLIRYENEEAVDDSQLPKDRFSAERLKGVDSTLKIQPAELGDSAVYLCASRGGLGLANSYEQYFGPGTRLTVT.

The J gene is TRBJ1-3, the V gene TRBV19, with unresolved D. Trimming removed 3 bases at V and 0 bases at J, with 6 bases between. CDR1 and CDR2 (germline): LNHDA, SQIVND (reference sequence). There are 14 residues in the CDR3. The CDR3 protein is CASSIQLSGNTIYF. The CDR3, as DNA: TGTGCCAGTAGTATCCAACTCTCTGGAAACACCATATATTTT. The full variable domain, in which reference TRBV19 and TRBJ1-3 provide the parts outside the CDR3, is DGGITQSPKYLFRKEGQNVTLSCEQNLNHDAMYWYRQDPGQGLRLIYYSQIVNDFQKGDIAEGYSVSREKKESFPLTVTSAQKNPTAFYLCASSIQLSGNTIYFGEGSWLTVV.

The rearrangement uses TRBV5-1 and TRBJ2-7; TRBD1 matches at 7 bases. The germline V gene encodes CDR1 SGHRS and CDR2 YFSETQ. The CDR3 spans 14 residues. V was clipped by 1 base and J by 1 base; unmatched bases: 2. CDR3 coding DNA: TGCGCCAGCAGCTTGAGACAGGGATCCTACGAGCAGTACTTC. The encoded protein is CASSLRQGSYEQYF.

The chain recombines TRBV19 with TRBJ1-4; no firm D call. Trimming shortened V by 4 bases and J by 0 bases, and 9 bases separated the two germline ends. CDR1 is LNHDA, CDR2 SQIVND, per germline (reference sequence). This CDR3 region has 15 residues. CDR3 coding DNA: TGTGCCAGTAGTACGAGGGTTTCAACTAATGAAAAACTGTTTTTT. Protein sequence: CASSTRVSTNEKLFF.

J is TRBJ2-5 and V is TRBV2; TRBD2 might be the D (5 bases). The CDR3 runs 15 residues. CDR1 and CDR2 (germline): SNHLY, FYNNEI. The ends were cut back, 0 bases at V and 5 bases at J, with 13 bases in the middle. CDR3 protein: CASSEARARRETQYF. CDR3 nucleotides: TGTGCCAGCAGTGAAGCGCGGGCTAGGAGGGAGACCCAGTACTTC.

This chain uses TRBV6-5 with TRBJ2-7; 11 bases agree with TRBD2. CDR1 is MNHEY, CDR2 SVGAGI, per germline. The CDR3 totals 14 residues. J gave up 6 bases and V 6 bases, and 7 bases lay outside the gene matches. The CDR3, as DNA: TGTGCCAGCAGCTTAGCGGGAGGGCCGCTCGAGCAGTACTTC. As protein: CASSLAGGPLEQYF.

The CDR3: CASSVGAGKYQETQYF. CDR3 nucleotides: TGTGCCAGCAGCGTAGGGGCAGGGAAGTACCAAGAGACCCAGTACTTC. The chain employs TRBV9 and TRBJ2-5; a weak D match, TRBD1 (5 bases). The CDR3 has 16 residues. The V gene's germline CDR1 is SGDLS and CDR2 YYNGEE. Trimming stripped 0 bases from V and 0 bases from J, with 12 bases between.

This sequence joins TRBV25-1 and TRBJ2-5, with 10 bases fitting TRBD2. Germline-derived CDR1 and CDR2 are MGHDK and SYGVNS. V was pared by 7 bases and J by 1 base, with 9 bases of the junction left unmatched. The CDR3 has 16 amino acids. This CDR3 reads CASTEGTSGIQETQYF. Written as DNA, the CDR3 is TGTGCCAGCACCGAGGGAACTAGCGGGATCCAAGAGACCCAGTACTTC.

Here the CDR3 reads CASSFGGAGGYTF. In DNA form, the CDR3 reads TGTGCCAGCAGCTTCGGGGGGGCGGGAGGCTACACCTTC. The V call is TRBV7-8, the J call TRBJ1-2, with D perhaps TRBD1 (6 bases). Germline-derived CDR1 and CDR2 are SGHVS and FQNEAQ. Trimming stripped 3 bases from V and 8 bases from J, with 13 bases between. The CDR3 is 13 amino acids.

The chain combines TRBV28 with TRBJ2-7, with 7 bases matching TRBD1. With V trimmed by 7 bases and J by 0 bases, 24 bases remained unmatched. CDR1 and CDR2 from the germline V gene are MDHEN and SYDVKM. The CDR3 is made up of 20 amino acids. This CDR3 is CASTPMGPKQGHGSSYEQYF. The CDR3, as DNA: TGTGCCAGCACCCCAATGGGGCCCAAACAGGGGCATGGGTCCTCCTACGAGCAGTACTTC.

This clone has only a few counts. The chain joins TRBV5-4 to TRBJ2-7, with TRBD1 as a possible D gene (5 bases). V lost 0 bases, J lost 2 bases, and 6 bases lay in between. Germline CDR1 and CDR2: SGHNT and YYREEE (reference sequence). This CDR3 spans 13 amino acids. The CDR3 reads CASSLEGAYEQYF. CDR3 sequence (DNA): TGTGCCAGCAGCTTGGAAGGGGCCTACGAGCAGTACTTC.

The chain combines TRBV7-9 with TRBJ2-5; 11 bases line up with TRBD2. V trimming: 5 bases; J trimming: 2 bases; junction bases outside the gene matches: 4. The CDR3 spans 15 residues. Germline V gene lookup returns CDR1 SEHNR and CDR2 FQNEAQ (reference sequence). DNA of the CDR3: TGTGCCAGCAGCCCTAGCGGGGGGACACAAGAGACCCAGTACTTC. As protein: CASSPSGGTQETQYF.

V usage is TRBV7-2 and J usage is TRBJ2-3; D is ambiguous. Germline V gives CDR1 SGHTA, CDR2 FQGNSA. The length of the CDR3 is 15 residues. Trimming took off 0 bases at V and 1 base at J, with 8 bases between the two ends. The CDR3 loop reads CASSLAPPGTDTQYF. CDR3 sequence (DNA): TGTGCCAGCAGCTTAGCCCCCCCCGGCACAGATACGCAGTATTTT.

This sequence joins TRBV10-3 and TRBJ1-4; no clear D. V gave up 8 bases and J gave up 7 bases, with 11 bases separating them. CDR1 and CDR2 (germline): ENHRY, SYGVKD. The CDR3 sequence is 12 residues long. CDR3 bases: TGTGCCATCTCTCCAGGTGGTGAAAAACTGTTTTTT. It yields the protein CAISPGGEKLFF.